The 20 T cell receptor beta chains below were found in one sample sequenced in a study of PD-1 blockade in classical Hodgkin lymphoma. Using immunoSEQ multiplex PCR, the repertoire was profiled, and TCRdb retains in-frame clones only, with some absent. The sample includes tens of thousands of clones, about nine tenths seen only once; the top ten take 3.8%. Time point indicated: newly diagnosed, previously untreated cHL patient sample. Sequencing was carried out using peripheral blood mononuclear cells (PBMCs). These receptors came from a human donor with classical Hodgkin lymphoma.

In this sample, this clone turned up once. The V gene is TRBV7-6, the J gene TRBJ2-6; TRBD1 agrees at 7 bases. With V trimmed by 5 bases and J by 0 bases, 16 bases remained unmatched. The CDR3 spans 20 residues. Germline lookup yields CDR1 SGHVS and CDR2 FNYEAQ. CDR3: CASSPNPLRDRPSGANVLTF. CDR3 coding DNA: TGTGCCAGCAGCCCCAACCCCCTTCGGGACAGACCCTCTGGGGCCAACGTCCTGACTTTC.

The chain carries TRBV2 and TRBJ2-3; D possibly corresponds to TRBD2 (6 bases). The germline gives CDR1 SNHLY, CDR2 FYNNEI. The CDR3 extends over 15 amino acids. V shed 6 bases and J shed 2 bases, with 15 bases lying between them. CDR3 DNA sequence: TGTGCCAGCAGGGGCCGGGACTTAGACACAGATACGCAGTATTTT. Translated: CASRGRDLDTDTQYF.

The CDR3 sequence is CASSLAAGTGQGGEQFF. CDR3 in DNA: TGTGCCAGCAGCTTGGCAGCCGGGACAGGGCAAGGTGGTGAGCAGTTCTTC. This rearrangement joins TRBV7-2 to TRBJ2-1; the match to TRBD1 covers 9 bases. This CDR3 region has 17 residues. The V and J ends lost 3 bases and 9 bases, in that order; junction bases with no gene match: 15. The germline V gene has CDR1 SGHTA and CDR2 FQGNSA.

This clone has more than one count but fewer than ten. The chain carries TRBV2 and TRBJ1-5, with TRBD1 matching over 7 bases. CDR1 SNHLY and CDR2 FYNNEI come from the germline V gene. The CDR3 length is 14 residues. The ends lost 2 bases at V and 5 bases at J; junction bases unmatched: 3. CDR3 sequence (DNA): TGTGCCAGCAGTGAACTCAGGGGGGATCAGCCCCAGCATTTT. Its protein is CASSELRGDQPQHF.

This chain links TRBV18 with TRBJ2-1; D may be TRBD1 or TRBD2 (5 bases each). This CDR3 contains 15 residues. In germline, CDR1 is KGHSH, CDR2 LQKENI. Trimming took 0 bases from V and 4 from J, leaving 10 bases between them. CDR3 in DNA: TGTGCCAGCTCACCACCAGGGACGGTTTACAATGAGCAGTTCTTC. This encodes CASSPPGTVYNEQFF.

The chain is built from TRBV4-3 and TRBJ1-2; the D gene is possibly TRBD1 (5 bases). Trimming removed 0 bases from V and 4 bases from J, with 15 bases in between. This CDR3 comprises 16 residues. Germline V gene lookup returns CDR1 LGHNA and CDR2 YSLEER. CDR3 in DNA: TGCGCCAGCAGCCAAGATAGCAGGGTCTTAGGCTATGGCTACACCTTC. Amino acids: CASSQDSRVLGYGYTF.

The chain couples TRBV19 to TRBJ2-2; the match to TRBD2 covers 11 bases. Germline CDR1 reads LNHDA; CDR2 reads SQIVND (reference sequence). This CDR3 contains 17 residues. With 7 bases clipped from V and 4 bases from J, the junction kept 11 bases outside the gene matches. CDR3 sequence reads: CASMGLAGGIGTGELFF. CDR3 nucleotides: TGTGCCAGTATGGGCCTAGCGGGAGGAATTGGCACCGGGGAGCTGTTTTTT.

The chain's CDR3 is CASRGDYNEQFF. The CDR3 DNA reads TGTGCCAGCAGAGGAGACTACAATGAGCAGTTCTTC. The gene calls are TRBV7-2 and TRBJ2-1, with no clear D. Per germline, CDR1 SGHTA and CDR2 FQGNSA. Trimming removed 6 bases from V and 3 bases from J, with 6 bases in between. The CDR3 extends over 12 amino acids.

The chain links TRBV7-2 to TRBJ1-1, with D possibly being TRBD1 (6 bases). The CDR3 runs 13 residues. The V end lost 1 base, the J end lost 10 bases, and 13 bases lay between the germline ends. Germline V gene sequence: CDR1 SGHTA, CDR2 FQGNSA. CDR3 in amino acids: CASSLGTGFSAFF. The CDR3 nucleotides read TGTGCCAGCAGCTTAGGCACAGGGTTCTCAGCTTTCTTT.

In its sample, this clone was seen once. This chain joins TRBV30 and TRBJ2-3; D gene ambiguous. The CDR3 length is 12 residues. CDR1 is GTSNPN and CDR2 is SVGIG in the germline V gene (reference sequence). Trimming removed 0 bases from V and 6 bases from J, with 7 bases in between. The CDR3 region has the DNA TGTGCCTGGAGTGTTTCCTCGGATACGCAGTATTTT. Protein sequence: CAWSVSSDTQYF.

The chain is built from TRBV7-9 and TRBJ2-7; D gene unclear. Germline CDR1 SEHNR, CDR2 FQNEAQ (reference sequence). The CDR3 is made up of 11 amino acids. The V end lost 5 bases, the J end lost 2 bases, and 4 bases lay between the germline ends. Here the CDR3 reads CASSATYEQYF. The CDR3 nucleotides read TGTGCCAGCAGCGCGACCTACGAGCAGTACTTC.

The V call is TRBV10-3, the J call TRBJ2-1; 7 bases line up with TRBD2. The CDR3 has 16 residues. Trimming cost V 3 bases and J 3 bases; bases outside gene matches: 8. CDR1 and CDR2 (germline): ENHRY, SYGVKD. CDR3 sequence reads: CAISDPRRENYNEQFF. CDR3 nucleotides: TGTGCCATCAGTGATCCTCGGCGGGAGAACTACAATGAGCAGTTCTTC.

J is TRBJ2-7 and V is TRBV18, with TRBD2 matching over 7 bases. Germline CDR1 KGHSH, CDR2 LQKENI. CDR3 length equals 14 residues. With V trimmed by 0 bases and J by 4 bases, 3 bases remained unmatched. CDR3 DNA: TGTGCCAGCTCACCACCTAGCGGGCCGTACGAGCAGTACTTC. Its protein product is CASSPPSGPYEQYF.

This clone occurred once. The chain employs TRBV18 and TRBJ1-1; weak D call: TRBD1 (5 bases). The CDR3 has 16 residues. Germline assignment: CDR1 KGHSH and CDR2 LQKENI. The V end lost 3 bases, the J end lost 3 bases, and 17 bases lay between the germline ends. As DNA, the CDR3 is TGTGCCAGCTCACCTACTATAAGGGGAAGGGACACTGAAGCTTTCTTT. Its protein product is CASSPTIRGRDTEAFF. Complete variable domain (other parts from reference TRBV18 and TRBJ1-1): NAGVMQNPRHLVRRRGQEARLRCSPMKGHSHVYWYRQLPEEGLKFMVYLQKENIIDESGMPKERFSAEFPKEGPSILRIQQVVRGDSAAYFCASSPTIRGRDTEAFFGQGTRLTVV.

This chain joins TRBV7-2 and TRBJ1-6; D is possibly TRBD1 (6 bases). This CDR3 is built from 15 residues. Germline CDR1 and CDR2: SGHTA and FQGNSA. Between the trimmed V and J ends, which lost 5 bases and 10 bases, there was a span of 18 bases. CDR3 bases: TGTGCCAGCAGCGCCTTAGGGGGGGCTTCGTCACCCCTCCACTTT. Translation: CASSALGGASSPLHF.

This clone is large. The CDR3 sequence is CASSMVLSSTDTQYF. The CDR3 DNA reads TGCGCCAGCAGTATGGTCCTCTCTAGCACAGATACGCAGTATTTT. This chain uses TRBV5-1 with TRBJ2-3; no reliable D call. Trimming stripped 5 bases from V and 0 bases from J, with 13 bases between. Germline V gene lookup returns CDR1 SGHRS and CDR2 YFSETQ. This CDR3 has 15 amino acids.

This clone was counted once. The V call is TRBV5-8, the J call TRBJ2-2; D gene unclear. Germline V CDR1 and CDR2: SGHTS, YDEGEE. Trimming took off 0 bases at V and 0 bases at J, with 0 bases between the two ends. The CDR3 contains 13 residues. In nucleotides, the CDR3 is TGTGCCAGCAGCTTGGCGAACACCGGGGAGCTGTTTTTT. Translated: CASSLANTGELFF.

The chain combines TRBV13 with TRBJ2-5; D remains unclear. V lost 1 base, J lost 0 bases, and 0 bases lay in between. Germline CDR1 PRHDT, CDR2 FYEKMQ (reference sequence). This CDR3 has 12 amino acids. The CDR3 reads CASSLDQETQYF. Here the CDR3 DNA reads TGTGCCAGCAGCTTAGACCAAGAGACCCAGTACTTC. Supplemented by reference TRBV13 and TRBJ2-5, the full variable domain reads AAGVIQSPRHLIKEKRETATLKCYPIPRHDTVYWYQQGPGQDPQFLISFYEKMQSDKGSIPDRFSAQQFSDYHSELNMSSLELGDSALYFCASSLDQETQYFGPGTRLLVL.

The gene calls are TRBV7-2 and TRBJ2-3; 13 bases match TRBD2. CDR3 length equals 21 residues. CDR1 and CDR2 (germline): SGHTA, FQGNSA. Trimming removed 0 bases from V and 0 bases from J; junction bases left unmatched: 12. The DNA for the CDR3 is TGTGCCAGCAGCTTAGCCAAGACTAGCGGGAGGTATAAAAATAGCACAGATACGCAGTATTTT. Encoded protein: CASSLAKTSGRYKNSTDTQYF.

The rearrangement joins TRBV10-3 to TRBJ2-3, with 14 bases identical to TRBD2. V dropped 3 bases and J dropped 5; count of bases not matched to a gene: 7. CDR3 size: 17 residues. Germline CDR1 reads ENHRY; CDR2 reads SYGVKD. Here the CDR3 reads CAISDPGLAGELDTQYF. CDR3 nucleotide sequence: TGTGCCATCAGTGACCCGGGACTAGCGGGAGAGTTAGATACGCAGTATTTT.